The present entry profiles one TCR beta chain with its context. What antigen it recognizes has not been identified. Base qualities are not provided; no much larger clone lies one nucleotide away. Moderately to severely active disease, a Clinical Activity Score of at least 3, a NOSPECS grade of at least 4, and a duration under 3 months were present in ophthalmopathy patients. Exclusion was applied to patients with uncontrolled infections, other autoimmune diseases, pregnancy or lactation. Clinical symptoms, serum thyroxine and TRAb, thyroid ultrasound, and orbital computed tomography formed the basis for the diagnoses. PBMCs were isolated from approximately 10 ml of fresh peripheral blood by Ficoll-Paque density gradient centrifugation. Trizol reagent was used to extract total RNA, and RNA quality was then checked on an Agilent 2100 Bioanalyzer. The TCR beta CDR3 regions were amplified from RNA transcripts. For the first round of RT-PCR on the TCR CDR3, the HTBI primer set was used together with the Qiagen OneStep RT-PCR kit. The libraries were constructed in a second round of multiplex PCR and then size-selected and purified. Libraries were sequenced paired-end with 100 bp reads on an Illumina HiSeq2000. The original methods were these. Raw data were processed with SOAPnuke, discarding reads with adapters, uncalled bases, mean Phred below 15, or no exact constant-primer or identifier match. High-quality paired reads were merged using COPE v1.2.5, and each unique nucleotide sequence was defined as a clonotype. MiTCR v1.1 was used to align the clonotypes against IMGT TRBV, TRBD and TRBJ reference segments. The analysis was restricted to V-J combinations with a frequency above 0.0001, which together covered 99% to 99.2% of the repertoires. The TCS score was defined as the ratio of F50 (clonal expansion) to E x V (chaos), calculated using BLOSUM62-based TCRdist between CDR3 peptides within each V-J. Welch's t-statistics and random forest reduced roughly 540 V-J features to 10 to 15, which were used in a naive Bayes classifier (R e1071). Through fastp at Q25 and MiXCR, TCRdb rebuilt clones from the public reads, retaining in-frame beta chains. Rows with one shared CDR3 protein collapse into an entry with the most common genes and DNA. TCRdb assigned the V and J calls; the authors' analysis was not used. This sample is represented by over 400,000 distinct CDR3 sequences; under 25% of them were singletons. The ten largest clones add up to 45% to 55% of the sample.

In the germline V gene, CDR1 corresponds to SGDLS and CDR2 to YYNGEE. V is clipped by 0 bases and J by 1 base, and the sequence between their germline boundaries is 13 bases long. The CDR3 spans 16 residues, from the cysteine through the phenylalanine. The CDR3 DNA has 48 bases and is translated from base 1. The data stem from a study of T cells in Graves' hyperthyroidism and ophthalmopathy (dated by TCRdb to between 2018 and 2021). As for the study more broadly: Peripheral blood was collected at initial diagnosis, before any treatment. After sampling, hyperthyroidism patients received methimazole starting at 30 mg daily, and ophthalmopathy patients received high-dose intravenous methylprednisolone. To identify TCR V-J signatures that set the groups apart, the researchers used a discovery cohort of roughly 100 patients, made up of about 44 with Graves' ophthalmopathy and some 58 with stable Graves' hyperthyroidism. According to the paper, TCR Vbeta CDR3 sequencing was carried out on 135 peripheral blood samples, which came from fewer than 50 ophthalmopathy, under 80 hyperthyroidism and approximately 17 progressor patients. Prospective prediction of ophthalmopathy was tested in an independent validation cohort consisting of fewer than 20 hyperthyroidism patients and 15 to 17 patients who later progressed to ophthalmopathy. In addition, the study compared T-cell repertoires in thyroid tissue and in blood from about six Graves' hyperthyroidism patients. The approximately 97 discovery patients were randomly divided into training and test sets at a 7:3 ratio.

Here is what the overall study found, with its caveats: In validation, progression to ophthalmopathy was predicted by the model with 65% to 71% sensitivity and about 72% specificity, a median of about 6.8 months before onset. No statistical method was used to fix the sample size in advance, and group allocation was not hidden from the investigators. Most expanded thyroid clonotypes (frequency above 0.001) were also detected in blood, a finding suggesting that blood repertoires may reflect thyroid immune responses. A model built on a 13 V-J signature distinguished ophthalmopathy from stable hyperthyroidism, reaching around 87% sensitivity and around 81% specificity in cross-validation and 80%/75% in testing.

Material for sequencing was blood. The sequence was collected from a woman aged 70-85 years with Graves' ophthalmopathy. The chain was built from TRBV9 and TRBJ2-5; TRBD2 is perhaps the D gene, given 6 matching bases. The nucleotide sequence reads as follows: TGTGCCAGCAGCGTAGCTGACGGGAGAATCCAAGAGACCCAGTACTTC. Its amino acids are CASSVADGRIQETQYF.